This TCR beta chain was captured in a study of cytomegalovirus exposure and HLA in healthy donors. V trimming: 6 bases; J trimming: 2 bases; junction bases outside the gene matches: 13. Looked up from germline, CDR1 is WNHNN and CDR2 is SYGVQD (reference sequence). There are 18 residues in the CDR3. The PCR employed 60 Vbeta primers together with 13 Jbeta primers. Sequencing was performed with immunoSEQ multiplex PCR; in TCRdb, only in-frame clones are kept and a portion is missing. The table has 55,000 to 65,000 clones, roughly 87% seen once. Sequenced material: PBMCs. The sequence derives from a female donor in good health and CMV-seronegative. The genes are TRBV10-1 and TRBJ2-3; 11 bases are a match to TRBD2. The CDR3 DNA is TGCGCCAGCAGAACACTAGCGGGAGTGACCTCCTTCACAGATACGCAGTATTTT. Its protein product is CASRTLAGVTSFTDTQYF.